The clone carrying this TCR beta chain occurred many times. The sample belongs to a study of T cells in Graves' hyperthyroidism and ophthalmopathy. Study-level information: Peripheral blood was collected at initial diagnosis, before any treatment.

TCR beta CDR3 regions were amplified from RNA transcripts. Carried out on the TCR CDR3, a first-round RT-PCR used the HTBI primer set. One entry per CDR3 protein, called by TCRdb with MiXCR from the multiplex PCR reads. The sample holds about 410,000 distinct CDR3 sequences, approximately 14% seen once. Isolation of PBMCs was performed on 8.5 to 10 ml fresh peripheral blood. Germline V gene data show CDR1 as MNHNS and CDR2 as SASEGT. The length of the CDR3 is 14 residues. Trimming took 7 bases from V and 0 from J; bases not matched to a gene: 2. The source material was blood. The rearrangement joins TRBV6-1 to TRBJ2-3; 9 positions match TRBD1. The TCR was taken from a man aged 18 to 29 with Graves' ophthalmopathy. CDR3 region: CASIGTGSTDTQYF. The CDR3 nucleotides are TGTGCCAGCATTGGGACAGGGAGCACAGATACGCAGTATTTT.